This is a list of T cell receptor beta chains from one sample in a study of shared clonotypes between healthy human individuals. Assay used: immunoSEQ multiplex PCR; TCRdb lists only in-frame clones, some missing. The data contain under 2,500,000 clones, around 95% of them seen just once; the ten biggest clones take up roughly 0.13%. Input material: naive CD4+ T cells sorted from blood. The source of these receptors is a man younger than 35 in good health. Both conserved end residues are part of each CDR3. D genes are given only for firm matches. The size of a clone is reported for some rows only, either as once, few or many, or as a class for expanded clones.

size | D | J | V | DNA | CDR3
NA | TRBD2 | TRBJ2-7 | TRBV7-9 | TGTGCCAGCCTCAAATCCGGGACTAGCGGGACTCAGCAGTACTTC | CASLKSGTSGTQQYF
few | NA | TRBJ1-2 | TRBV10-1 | TGCGCCAGCAAGGACCACTATGGCTACACCTTC | CASKDHYGYTF
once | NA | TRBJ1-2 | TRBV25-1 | TGTGCCAGCAGGGGCCTCTATGGCTACACCTTC | CASRGLYGYTF
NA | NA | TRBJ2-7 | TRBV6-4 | TGTGCCAGCAGTTATCTCCTGGGGGACTCCTACGAGCAGTACTTC | CASSYLLGDSYEQYF
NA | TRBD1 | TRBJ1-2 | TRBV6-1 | TGTGCCAGCAGACCGGGACAGGGGCCCTATGGCTACACCTTC | CASRPGQGPYGYTF
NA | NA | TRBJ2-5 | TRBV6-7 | TGTGCCAGCAGTTACTCGGAGGGGGAAGGAGTCCAAGAGACCCAGTACTTC | CASSYSEGEGVQETQYF
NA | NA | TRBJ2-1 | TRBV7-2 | TGTGCCAGCAGCTTTGTGGCCACTAACAATGAGCAGTTCTTC | CASSFVATNNEQFF
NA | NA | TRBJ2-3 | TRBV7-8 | TGTGCCAGCAGCTTCGGGGGCATAGATACGCAGTATTTT | CASSFGGIDTQYF
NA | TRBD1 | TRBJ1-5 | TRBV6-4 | TGTGCCGGACCGGACAGGGGTCAGCCCCAGCATTTT | CAGPDRGQPQHF
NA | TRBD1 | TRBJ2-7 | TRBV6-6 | TGTGCCAGCAGTTACTCCCCGGGACAGTCCTACGAGCAGTACTTC | CASSYSPGQSYEQYF
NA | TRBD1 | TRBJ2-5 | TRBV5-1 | TGCGCCAGCAGCGAGGCTACAGGGGGCGAGACCCAGTACTTC | CASSEATGGETQYF
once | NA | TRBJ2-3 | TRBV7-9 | TGTGCCAGCAGCGCCCAAGATACGCAGTATTTT | CASSAQDTQYF
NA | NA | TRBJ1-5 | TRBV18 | TGTGCCAGCTCACGGGGGACCAATCAGCCCCAGCATTTT | CASSRGTNQPQHF
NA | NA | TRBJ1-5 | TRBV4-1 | TGCGCCAGCAGCCGGGGGCCTCTCTGGGGTCAGCCCCAGCATTTT | CASSRGPLWGQPQHF
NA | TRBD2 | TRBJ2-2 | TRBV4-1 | TGCGCCAGCAGCCAAGTCGGCGGGAGGGTTGCCGGGGAGCTGTTTTTT | CASSQVGGRVAGELFF
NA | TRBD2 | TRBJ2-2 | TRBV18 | TGTGCCAGCTCACCACCGTGGGCCAGCGGGAGGCGCACCGGGGAGCTGTTTTTT | CASSPPWASGRRTGELFF
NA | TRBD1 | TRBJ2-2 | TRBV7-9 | TGTGCCAGCAGCCAGGGACAGGGCCGGACCGGGGAGCTGTTTTTT | CASSQGQGRTGELFF
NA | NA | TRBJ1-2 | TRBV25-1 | TGTGCCAGCAGTTCCGCAGGGAACTATGGCTACACCTTC | CASSSAGNYGYTF
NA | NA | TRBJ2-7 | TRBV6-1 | TGTGCCAGCAGAGGGGGGGGGAACCAACCCTACGAGCAGTACTTC | CASRGGGNQPYEQYF
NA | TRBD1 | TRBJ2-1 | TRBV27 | TGTGCCAGCAGTTTAAGGGGACAGGGATACAATGAGCAGTTCTTC | CASSLRGQGYNEQFF